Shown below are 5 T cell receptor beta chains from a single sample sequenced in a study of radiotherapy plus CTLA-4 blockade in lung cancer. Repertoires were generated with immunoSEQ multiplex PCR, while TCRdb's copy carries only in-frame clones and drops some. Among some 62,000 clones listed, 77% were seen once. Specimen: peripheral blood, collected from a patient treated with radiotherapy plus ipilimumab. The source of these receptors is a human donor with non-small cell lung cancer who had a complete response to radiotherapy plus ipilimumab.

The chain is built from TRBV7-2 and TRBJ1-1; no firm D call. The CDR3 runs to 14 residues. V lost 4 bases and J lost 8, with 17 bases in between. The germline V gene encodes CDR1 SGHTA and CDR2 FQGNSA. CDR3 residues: CASSSTPGMVEAFF. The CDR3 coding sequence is TGTGCCAGCAGCTCAACTCCGGGTATGGTCGAAGCTTTCTTT.

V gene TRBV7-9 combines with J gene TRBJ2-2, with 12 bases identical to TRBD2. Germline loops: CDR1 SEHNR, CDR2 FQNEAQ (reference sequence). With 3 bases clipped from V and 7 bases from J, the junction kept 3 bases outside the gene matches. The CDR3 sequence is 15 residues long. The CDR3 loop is CASSFRTSGNGELFF. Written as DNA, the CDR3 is TGTGCCAGCAGCTTCCGGACTAGCGGGAACGGGGAGCTGTTTTTT.

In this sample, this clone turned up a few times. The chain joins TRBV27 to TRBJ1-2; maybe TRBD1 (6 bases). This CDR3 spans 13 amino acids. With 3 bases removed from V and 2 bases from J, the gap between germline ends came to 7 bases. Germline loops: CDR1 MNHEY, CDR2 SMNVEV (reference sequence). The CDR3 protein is CASSFGQNYGYTF. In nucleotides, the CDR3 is TGTGCCAGCAGTTTTGGACAGAACTATGGCTACACCTTC.

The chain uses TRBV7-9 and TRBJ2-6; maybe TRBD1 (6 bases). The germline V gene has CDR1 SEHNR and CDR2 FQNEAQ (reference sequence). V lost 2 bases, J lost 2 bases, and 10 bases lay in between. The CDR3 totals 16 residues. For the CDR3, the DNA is TGTGCCAGCAGCTTAAGTAAGGGGGCTGGGGCCAACGTCCTGACTTTC. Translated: CASSLSKGAGANVLTF.

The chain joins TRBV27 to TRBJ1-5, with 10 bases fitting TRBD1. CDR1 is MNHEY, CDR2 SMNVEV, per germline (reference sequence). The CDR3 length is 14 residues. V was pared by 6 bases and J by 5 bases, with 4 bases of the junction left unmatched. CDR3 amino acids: CASSPGQGYQPQHF. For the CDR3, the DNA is TGTGCCAGCAGCCCGGGACAGGGGTATCAGCCCCAGCATTTT.